This paragraph covers one TCR beta chain sequence. The sample comes from a study of blood T cell repertoires in COVID-19. On the study more broadly: The analysed material was cDNA or gDNA that came from T cells, B-cell-depleted T cells, or PBMCs.

From germline, CDR1 is LGHNA and CDR2 YSLEER. This CDR3 has 17 amino acids. Trimming took 0 bases from V and 4 from J; bases not matched to a gene: 8. Authors' analysis steps: Amplification with reference gene primers provided the estimates of nucleated cell counts. The repertoire was sequenced with immunoSEQ multiplex PCR; TCRdb's copy has only in-frame clones and lacks some. V and J calls and clone size follow that table, whereas D and trimming were derived from the DNA. The sample holds 380,000 or so clones, about 89% seen once. Sequences were obtained from peripheral blood. The chain is built from TRBV4-3 and TRBJ2-2; 7 bases are a match to TRBD1. This TCR came from a man aged 40-50 years with acute or convalescent COVID-19. As DNA, the CDR3 is TGCGCCAGCAGCCAAGATCTCGGCAGGGGGACCACCGGGGAGCTGTTTTTT. Protein sequence: CASSQDLGRGTTGELFF.